These 26 T cell receptor beta chains originate from one sample sequenced in a study of T cell repertoires in cytomegalovirus infection. Their antigen targets remain unknown. Via MiXCR, TCRdb re-called the reads, giving one row per CDR3 protein. The sample has around 360,000 distinct CDR3 sequences; around a third are singletons. The sample consisted of cultured PBMCs, taken from culture after CMV antigen stimulation. These receptors came from a human donor in good health (CMV status not recorded). Some clones in this sample may be carry-over from other donors' samples.

The V call is TRBV9, the J call TRBJ1-1, with D tentatively TRBD1 (5 bases). V gave up 4 bases and J gave up 3 bases, with 16 bases separating them. In germline, CDR1 is SGDLS, CDR2 YYNGEE. CDR3 length: 15 amino acids. The CDR3 region has the DNA TGTGCCAGCAGCCCCTCTCCCACGGGGCACACTGAAGCTTTCTTT. It translates to CASSPSPTGHTEAFF.

This chain joins TRBV24-1 and TRBJ2-2; no definite D call. CDR1 is KGHDR and CDR2 is SFDVKD in the germline V gene. This CDR3 has 17 residues. Trimming shortened V by 1 base and J by 0 bases, and 11 bases separated the two germline ends. The CDR3 sequence is CATSDFTENPNTGELFF. Written as DNA, the CDR3 is TGTGCCACCAGTGATTTTACGGAGAACCCGAACACCGGGGAGCTGTTTTTT.

The chain couples TRBV24-1 to TRBJ1-5; no clear D gene. Germline CDR1 reads KGHDR; CDR2 reads SFDVKD. The CDR3 spans 14 residues. V was trimmed by 2 bases and J by 3 bases, leaving 7 bases between them. CDR3 coding DNA: TGTGCCACCAGTGATTGGCAGAACAATCAGCCCCAGCATTTT. Protein sequence: CATSDWQNNQPQHF.

The chain is built from TRBV28 and TRBJ1-1; D gene uncertain. V lost 2 bases and J lost 7, with 8 bases in between. Germline loops: CDR1 MDHEN, CDR2 SYDVKM. The CDR3 has 12 residues. The CDR3 DNA follows: TGTGCCAGCAGTTTACCGGGCCTTGAAGCTTTCTTT. This translates into CASSLPGLEAFF.

V and J are TRBV27 and TRBJ1-5, with D unresolved. In germline, CDR1 is MNHEY, CDR2 SMNVEV (reference sequence). The V end lost 4 bases, the J end lost 6 bases, and 16 bases lay between the germline ends. The CDR3 contains 15 residues. The CDR3 coding sequence is TGTGCCAGCAGTTATGAAGGCTTCGAGGGTCAGCCCCAGCATTTT. Its translation is CASSYEGFEGQPQHF.

This clonotype was seen at least ten times. This chain connects TRBV7-8 to TRBJ1-5; TRBD1 agrees at 7 bases. CDR1 and CDR2 (germline): SGHVS, FQNEAQ. Germline trimming cut 5 bases from V and 6 bases from J; bases unmatched to any gene: 10. This CDR3 is built from 15 residues. The DNA of the CDR3 is TGTGCCAGCAGCCAAACGACAGGGAGGGCTCAGCCCCAGCATTTT. The encoded protein is CASSQTTGRAQPQHF.

This clonotype was observed a few times. This chain links TRBV12-3 or TRBV12-4 with TRBJ2-3; 10 positions match TRBD2. The CDR3 covers 16 residues. Trimming at V came to 3 bases and at J to 3 bases, leaving 6 bases not matched to a gene. CDR3 protein: CASSFWLAGETDTQYF. CDR3 sequence (DNA): TGTGCCAGCAGTTTTTGGCTAGCGGGAGAGACAGATACGCAGTATTTT.

J is TRBJ2-1 and V is TRBV7-6, with D maybe TRBD1 (6 bases). Trimming left V 3 bases short and J 5 bases short, with 17 bases between. Per germline, CDR1 SGHVS and CDR2 FNYEAQ. The CDR3 sequence is 16 residues long. The CDR3 loop is CASSFLLPGQNNEQFF. In nucleotides, the CDR3 is TGTGCCAGCAGCTTCCTTCTCCCGGGACAAAACAATGAGCAGTTCTTC. The entire variable domain, with the rest obtained from reference TRBV7-6 and TRBJ2-1, is as follows: GAGVSQSPRYKVTKRGQDVALRCDPISGHVSLYWYRQALGQGPEFLTYFNYEAQQDKSGLPNDRFSAERPEGSISTLTIQRTEQRDSAMYRCASSFLLPGQNNEQFFGPGTRLTVL.

This clonotype was detected only once. The chain links TRBV15 to TRBJ2-5; no clear D. This CDR3 region has 15 residues. In germline, CDR1 is LNHNV, CDR2 YYDKDF (reference sequence). Trimming shortened V by 0 bases and J by 2 bases, and 10 bases separated the two germline ends. CDR3 coding DNA: TGTGCCACCAGCAGAGATAGTAACAGACAAGAGACCCAGTACTTC. Translated: CATSRDSNRQETQYF.

This clonotype was seen only a few times. The chain is built from TRBV18 and TRBJ1-2; 8 positions match TRBD1. Trimming removed 3 bases from V and 3 bases from J; junction bases left unmatched: 6. The CDR3 is 15 residues long. The germline CDR1 and CDR2 sequences are KGHSH and LQKENI. The CDR3 region has the DNA TGTGCCAGCTCACCCGGCCAGGGGGCTGACTATGGCTACACCTTC. As protein: CASSPGQGADYGYTF.

The chain combines TRBV7-2 with TRBJ2-5; 7 bases are a match to TRBD2. The germline CDR1 and CDR2 sequences are SGHTA and FQGNSA. J gave up 7 bases and V 5 bases, and 13 bases lay outside the gene matches. This CDR3 contains 15 residues. The CDR3 sequence: CASSPGLVDTGTQYF. CDR3 nucleotide sequence: TGTGCCAGCAGCCCCGGACTAGTCGACACGGGGACCCAGTACTTC.

This chain joins TRBV7-9 and TRBJ2-1; 15 positions match TRBD2. CDR1 is SEHNR and CDR2 is FQNEAQ in the germline V gene (reference sequence). The CDR3 is made up of 15 amino acids. Trimming removed 5 bases from V and 8 bases from J; junction bases left unmatched: 4. The CDR3 here is CASSRWTSGRDEQFF. CDR3 DNA sequence: TGTGCCAGCAGCCGCTGGACTAGCGGGAGGGATGAGCAGTTCTTC.

V and J are TRBV10-3 and TRBJ1-1; D unresolved. The CDR3 is 14 amino acids. Trimming pared 2 bases from V and 1 base from J, leaving 8 bases between. Germline CDR1 and CDR2: ENHRY and SYGVKD. CDR3 residues: CAISEGQANTEAFF. The DNA for the CDR3 is TGTGCCATCAGTGAGGGGCAGGCGAACACTGAAGCTTTCTTT.

The gene calls are TRBV4-1 and TRBJ1-3; D call uncertain. The CDR3 extends over 17 amino acids. Looked up from germline, CDR1 is MGHRA and CDR2 is YSYEKL. Between the trimmed V and J ends, which lost 0 bases and 0 bases, there was a span of 12 bases. The DNA for the CDR3 is TGCGCCAGCAGCCAAGATTCGGGCCCTTACTCTGGAAACACCATATATTTT. It specifies CASSQDSGPYSGNTIYF.

The genes are TRBV5-1 and TRBJ1-2; TRBD1 aligns across 7 bases. V lost 4 bases and J lost 0; bases outside the gene matches: 6. The germline gives CDR1 SGHRS, CDR2 YFSETQ. The CDR3 extends over 15 amino acids. The CDR3 region has the DNA TGCGCCAGCAGCAGGGGACAGACCGCTAACTATGGCTACACCTTC. Its protein is CASSRGQTANYGYTF.

The chain uses TRBV6-2 or TRBV6-3 and TRBJ1-1; TRBD1 is a possible D gene (6 bases). Trimming left V 5 bases short and J 4 bases short, with 17 bases between. Germline V gene data show CDR1 as MNHEY and CDR2 as SVGEGT. There are 15 residues in the CDR3. The CDR3 is CASSANREWGTEAFF. CDR3 nucleotide sequence: TGTGCCAGCAGTGCCAACAGGGAGTGGGGCACTGAAGCTTTCTTT.

The chain couples TRBV19 to TRBJ2-5; possibly TRBD2 for D (6 bases). Trimming removed 5 bases at V and 1 base at J, with 17 bases between. Per germline, CDR1 LNHDA and CDR2 SQIVND (reference sequence). The CDR3 is 16 amino acids. The CDR3 is CASSSISGTPQETQYF. In DNA, the CDR3 is TGTGCCAGTAGTTCCATTAGCGGCACGCCCCAAGAGACCCAGTACTTC.

This clonotype was counted between two and nine times. The genes are TRBV11-2 and TRBJ2-1, with 8 bases identical to TRBD2. Germline CDR1 SGHAT, CDR2 FQNNGV. V shed 4 bases, J shed 0 bases, and the junction held 17 bases outside the gene matches. This CDR3 contains 20 residues. The CDR3 reads CASSSIGQRGPSSSYNEQFF. As DNA, the CDR3 is TGTGCCAGCAGCTCTATAGGGCAGCGGGGGCCCTCTAGCTCCTACAATGAGCAGTTCTTC.

This clonotype showed up just a few times. This sequence joins TRBV7-2 and TRBJ2-3; 8 bases agree with TRBD2. The CDR3 has 15 amino acids. V shed 0 bases and J 5 bases; nucleotides not matched to a gene: 4. Germline lookup yields CDR1 SGHTA and CDR2 FQGNSA. CDR3 residues: CASSLAVGGGDTQYF. The DNA of the CDR3 is TGTGCCAGCAGCTTAGCGGTCGGGGGGGGAGATACGCAGTATTTT.

The genes are TRBV7-2 and TRBJ2-7; D possibly matches TRBD1 or TRBD2 (6 bases each). Trimming pared 1 base from V and 3 bases from J, leaving 13 bases between. Germline values: CDR1 SGHTA, CDR2 FQGNSA. The CDR3 length is 15 residues. The CDR3 region has the DNA TGTGCCAGCAGCTTAGGGTTGGGGGGCTACTACGAGCAGTACTTC. It encodes CASSLGLGGYYEQYF.

In this sample, this clonotype turned up a few times. The V call is TRBV5-4, the J call TRBJ1-5, with a weak D call TRBD1 (6 bases). This CDR3 has 15 amino acids. The V and J ends lost 3 bases and 6 bases respectively, with 16 bases between them. Germline-derived CDR1 and CDR2 are SGHNT and YYREEE (reference sequence). The CDR3 coding sequence is TGTGCCAGCAGCTGGGGGGGCAGGGCAAGTCAGCCCCAGCATTTT. Its protein is CASSWGGRASQPQHF.

The chain combines TRBV20-1 with TRBJ1-5; D may be TRBD1 (6 bases). Germline CDR1 DFQATT, CDR2 SNEGSKA (reference sequence). The CDR3 totals 15 residues. Trimming removed 4 bases at V and 4 bases at J, with 17 bases between. CDR3 amino acids: CSAKGGRQTNQPQHF. The CDR3 bases are TGCAGTGCTAAGGGGGGCCGACAGACAAATCAGCCCCAGCATTTT.

The V and J genes are TRBV2 and TRBJ2-7, with 10 nucleotides matching TRBD1. After removal of 9 bases from V and 2 bases from J, the junction contained 4 bases not matched to a gene. The CDR3 consists of 13 residues. Germline CDR1 SNHLY, CDR2 FYNNEI. The CDR3, as DNA: TGTGCCAGGGCCGGGACAGGGGCCTACGAGCAGTACTTC. Protein: CARAGTGAYEQYF.

The gene calls are TRBV12-3 or TRBV12-4 and TRBJ2-3; the D gene could be TRBD1 or TRBD2 (5 bases each). The CDR3 totals 15 residues. Trimming pared 4 bases from V and 6 bases from J, leaving 17 bases between. CDR3 residues: CASSWGFQSGDTQYF. The CDR3 region has the DNA TGTGCCAGCAGTTGGGGGTTTCAGTCAGGGGATACGCAGTATTTT.

This clonotype turned up a few times. CDR3 in DNA: TGTGCCAGTACGGAAGGGGTCTCTGGGGCCAACGTCCTGACTTTC. It codes for CASTEGVSGANVLTF. The rearrangement links TRBV19 to TRBJ2-6, with D perhaps matching TRBD1 (5 bases). This CDR3 is 15 amino acids long. V lost 7 bases, J lost 0 bases, and 10 bases lay in between. CDR1 is LNHDA and CDR2 is SQIVND in the germline V gene (reference sequence).

CDR3 protein: CASRRMELGQYF. DNA for the CDR3: TGTGCCAGCAGGAGGATGGAGCTAGGACAGTATTTT. This chain joins TRBV7-2 and TRBJ2-3; D is ambiguous. The CDR3 loop spans 12 amino acids. The V and J ends lost 6 bases and 12 bases respectively, with 16 bases between them. Germline V lookup: CDR1 SGHTA, CDR2 FQGNSA.